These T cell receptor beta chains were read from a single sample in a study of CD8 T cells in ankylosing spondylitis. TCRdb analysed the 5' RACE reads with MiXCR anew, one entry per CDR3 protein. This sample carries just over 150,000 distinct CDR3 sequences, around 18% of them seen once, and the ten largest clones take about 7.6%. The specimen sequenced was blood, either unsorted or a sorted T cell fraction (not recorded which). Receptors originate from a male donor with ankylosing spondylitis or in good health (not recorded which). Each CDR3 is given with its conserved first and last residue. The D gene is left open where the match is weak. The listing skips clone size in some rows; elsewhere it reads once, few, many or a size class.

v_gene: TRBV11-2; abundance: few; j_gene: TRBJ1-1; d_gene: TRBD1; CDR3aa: CASTLRQGKSGPFF; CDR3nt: TGTGCCAGCACCCTTCGACAGGGTAAGAGTGGGCCTTTCTTT
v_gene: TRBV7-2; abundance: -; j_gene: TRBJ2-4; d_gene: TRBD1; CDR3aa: CASSLGHSGTENIQYF; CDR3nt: TGTGCCAGCAGCTTGGGCCATTCCGGGACAGAAAACATTCAGTACTTC
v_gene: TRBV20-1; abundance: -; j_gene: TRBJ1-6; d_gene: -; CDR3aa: CSASDRPDSPLHF; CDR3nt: TGCAGTGCTAGTGATCGACCAGATTCACCCCTCCACTTT
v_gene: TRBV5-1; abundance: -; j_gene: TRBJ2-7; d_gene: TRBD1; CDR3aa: CATKLSSGGGYEQYF; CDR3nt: TGCGCCACCAAATTGAGCTCAGGGGGCGGATACGAGCAGTACTTC
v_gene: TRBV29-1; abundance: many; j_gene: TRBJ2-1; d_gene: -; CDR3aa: CSAKGQVAIPSYNEQFF; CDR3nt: TGCAGCGCTAAAGGCCAGGTCGCGATCCCCTCCTACAATGAGCAGTTCTTC
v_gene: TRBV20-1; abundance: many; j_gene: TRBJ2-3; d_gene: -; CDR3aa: CSARQAGGTDTQYF; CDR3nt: TGCAGTGCGAGACAGGCGGGAGGCACAGATACGCAGTATTTT
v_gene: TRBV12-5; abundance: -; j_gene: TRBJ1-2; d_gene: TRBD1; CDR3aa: CASGGGQAYGYTF; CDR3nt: TGTGCTAGTGGGGGGGGACAGGCCTATGGCTACACCTTC
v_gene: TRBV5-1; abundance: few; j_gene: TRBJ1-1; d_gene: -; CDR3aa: CASSFQQNTEAFF; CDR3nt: TGCGCCAGCAGCTTTCAGCAGAACACTGAAGCTTTCTTT
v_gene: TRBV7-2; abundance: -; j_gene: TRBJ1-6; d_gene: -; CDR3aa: CASGLDSPLHF; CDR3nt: TGTGCCAGCGGATTGGACTCACCCCTCCACTTT
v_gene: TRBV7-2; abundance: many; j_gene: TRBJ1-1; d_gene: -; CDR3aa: CASSLYGRTAHTEAFF; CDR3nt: TGTGCCAGCAGCTTATACGGGCGGACAGCTCACACTGAAGCTTTCTTT
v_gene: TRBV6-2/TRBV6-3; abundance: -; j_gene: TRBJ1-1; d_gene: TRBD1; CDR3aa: CASSSTRTGAAGAEAFF; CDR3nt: TGTGCCAGCAGCTCAACAAGGACAGGGGCCGCGGGGGCTGAAGCTTTCTTT
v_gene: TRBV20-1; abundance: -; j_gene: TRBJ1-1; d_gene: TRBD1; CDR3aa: CSPRTGANTEAFF; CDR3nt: TGCAGTCCTCGGACAGGGGCGAACACTGAAGCTTTCTTT
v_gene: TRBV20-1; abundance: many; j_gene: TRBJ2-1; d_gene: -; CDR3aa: CSARDGAQSYNEQFF; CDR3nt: TGCAGTGCTAGAGATGGGGCGCAGTCCTACAATGAGCAGTTCTTC
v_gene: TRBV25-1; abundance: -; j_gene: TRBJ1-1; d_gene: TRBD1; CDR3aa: CASSETGTVRTEAFF; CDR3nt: TGTGCCAGCAGTGAGACAGGGACTGTGAGGACTGAAGCTTTCTTT
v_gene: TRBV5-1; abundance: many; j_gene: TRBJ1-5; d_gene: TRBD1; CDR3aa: CASSGFGTGGPRVDQPQHF; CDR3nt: TGCGCCAGCAGCGGTTTTGGGACAGGGGGCCCCAGAGTGGATCAGCCCCAGCATTTT
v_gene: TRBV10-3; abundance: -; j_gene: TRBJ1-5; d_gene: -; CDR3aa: CAIARDGNQPQHF; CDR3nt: TGTGCCATCGCTAGGGATGGCAATCAGCCCCAGCATTTT
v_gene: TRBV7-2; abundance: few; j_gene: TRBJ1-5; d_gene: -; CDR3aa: CASSTGSNQPQHF; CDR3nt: TGTGCCAGCAGCACCGGAAGCAATCAGCCCCAGCATTTT
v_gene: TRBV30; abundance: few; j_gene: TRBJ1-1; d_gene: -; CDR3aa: CAWGQLRTEAFF; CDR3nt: TGTGCCTGGGGACAGCTAAGAACTGAAGCTTTCTTT
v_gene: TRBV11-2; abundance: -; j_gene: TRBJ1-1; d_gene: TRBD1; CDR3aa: CASSLTGQGYGEAFF; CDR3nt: TGTGCCAGCAGCTTAACAGGACAGGGGTATGGTGAAGCTTTCTTT
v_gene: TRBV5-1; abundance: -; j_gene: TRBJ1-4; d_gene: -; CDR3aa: CASSFGINEKLFF; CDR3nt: TGCGCCAGCAGCTTCGGCATTAATGAAAAACTGTTTTTT
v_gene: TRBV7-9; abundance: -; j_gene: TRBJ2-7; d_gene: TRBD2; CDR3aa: CASTLERGYEQYF; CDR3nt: TGTGCCAGCACCCTCGAGCGGGGATACGAGCAGTACTTC
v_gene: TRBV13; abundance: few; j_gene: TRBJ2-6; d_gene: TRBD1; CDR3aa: CASKLRTGRSGANVLTF; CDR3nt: TGTGCCAGTAAACTTAGGACAGGCCGCTCTGGGGCCAACGTCCTGACTTTC
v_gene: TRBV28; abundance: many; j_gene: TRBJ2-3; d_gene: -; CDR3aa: CASSPPGTEGPTDTQYF; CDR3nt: TGTGCCAGCAGTCCCCCCGGGACGGAGGGCCCTACAGATACGCAGTATTTT
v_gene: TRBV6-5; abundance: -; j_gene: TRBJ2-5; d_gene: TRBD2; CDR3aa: CASRFGGGAQETQYF; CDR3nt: TGTGCCAGCCGCTTCGGGGGGGGGGCTCAAGAGACCCAGTACTTC
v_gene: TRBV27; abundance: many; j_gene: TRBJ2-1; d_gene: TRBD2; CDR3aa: CASSQGGLVNNEQFF; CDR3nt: TGTGCCAGCAGCCAAGGGGGACTAGTTAATAATGAGCAGTTCTTC
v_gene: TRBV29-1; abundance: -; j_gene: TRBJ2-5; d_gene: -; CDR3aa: CSVVLPGETQYF; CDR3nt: TGCAGCGTTGTACTTCCTGGGGAGACCCAGTACTTC
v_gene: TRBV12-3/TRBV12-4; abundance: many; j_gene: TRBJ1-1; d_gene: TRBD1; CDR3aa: CASSPPGTGGSAFF; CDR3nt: TGTGCCAGCAGTCCACCCGGGACAGGGGGCTCGGCTTTCTTT
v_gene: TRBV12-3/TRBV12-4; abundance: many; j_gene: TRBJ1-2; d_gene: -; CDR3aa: CASSHRDNYGYTF; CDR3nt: TGTGCCAGCAGCCACAGGGATAACTATGGCTACACCTTC
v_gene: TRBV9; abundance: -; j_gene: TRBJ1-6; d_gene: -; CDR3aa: CASSPTTADSPLHF; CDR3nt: TGTGCCAGCAGCCCGACGACAGCGGATTCACCCCTCCACTTT
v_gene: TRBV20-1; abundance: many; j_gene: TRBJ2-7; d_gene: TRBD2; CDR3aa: CSANILAGSYEQYF; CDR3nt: TGCAGTGCCAACATACTAGCGGGATCCTACGAGCAGTACTTC
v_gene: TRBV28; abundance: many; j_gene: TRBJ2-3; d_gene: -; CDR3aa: CASSLSFAGLTQYF; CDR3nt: TGTGCCAGCAGTTTGAGTTTTGCGGGCCTTACGCAGTATTTT
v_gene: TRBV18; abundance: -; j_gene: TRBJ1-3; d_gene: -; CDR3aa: CASSPPRESSGNTIYF; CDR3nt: TGTGCCAGCTCACCACCGCGGGAGAGCTCTGGAAACACCATATATTTT
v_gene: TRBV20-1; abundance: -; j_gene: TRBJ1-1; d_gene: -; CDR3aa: CSASSTMGADTEAFF; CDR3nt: TGCAGTGCTAGTTCTACAATGGGAGCGGACACTGAAGCTTTCTTT
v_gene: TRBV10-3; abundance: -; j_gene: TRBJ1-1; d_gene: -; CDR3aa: CAISALDTGGTEAFF; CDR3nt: TGTGCCATCAGTGCGCTCGACACGGGGGGCACTGAAGCTTTCTTT
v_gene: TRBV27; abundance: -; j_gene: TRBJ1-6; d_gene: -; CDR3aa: CASSFSVNYNSPLHF; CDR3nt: TGTGCCAGCAGTTTTTCGGTCAACTATAATTCACCCCTCCACTTT
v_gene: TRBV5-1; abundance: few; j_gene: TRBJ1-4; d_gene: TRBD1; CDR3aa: CASSHSNRGTVGNEKLFF; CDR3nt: TGCGCCAGCAGCCATTCCAACAGGGGGACGGTCGGTAATGAAAAACTGTTTTTT
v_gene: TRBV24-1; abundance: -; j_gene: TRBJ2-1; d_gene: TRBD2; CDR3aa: CATSREGNYSEQFF; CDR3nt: TGTGCCACCAGCCGGGAGGGCAACTACAGTGAGCAGTTCTTC
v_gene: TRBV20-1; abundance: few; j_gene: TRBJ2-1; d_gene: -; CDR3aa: CSARVPGTWNPNEQFF; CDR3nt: TGCAGTGCTAGAGTCCCCGGGACTTGGAACCCGAATGAGCAGTTCTTC
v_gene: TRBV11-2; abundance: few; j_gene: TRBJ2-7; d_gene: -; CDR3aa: CASRETGGSYEQYF; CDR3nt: TGTGCTAGCAGGGAGACCGGGGGCTCCTACGAGCAGTACTTC
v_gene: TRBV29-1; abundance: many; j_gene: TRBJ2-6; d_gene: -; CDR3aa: CSVQSGANVLTF; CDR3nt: TGCAGCGTTCAGTCTGGGGCCAACGTCCTGACTTTC